The TCR beta chain under discussion was sequenced for a study of T cell responses to AZD1222 COVID-19 vaccine. Regarding the study as a whole: None of the repertoires were sampled until the peak T cell response had passed.

This CDR3 region has 15 residues. The germline V gene encodes CDR1 SGHAT and CDR2 FQNNGV. V was shortened by 4 bases and J by 4 bases, with 17 bases between the two germline ends. A note on this clone: Its specificity is unknown.

Sequenced by immunoSEQ multiplex PCR; TCRdb stores in-frame clones only, minus some. The sample includes fewer than 90,000 clones, about 89% of them seen just once. The V gene is TRBV11-2, the J gene TRBJ2-7, with D tentatively TRBD2 (7 bases). This TCR came from an adult who received the AZD1222 COVID-19 vaccine. The sequencing used peripheral blood, collected 28 days after the second AZD1222 dose. The CDR3 here is CASSSVGGAWYEQYF. DNA for the CDR3: TGTGCCAGCAGCTCGGTTGGGGGGGCTTGGTACGAGCAGTACTTC. Filled out from reference TRBV11-2 and TRBJ2-7, the complete variable domain reads EAGVAQSPRYKIIEKRQSVAFWCNPISGHATLYWYQQILGQGPKLLIQFQNNGVVDDSQLPKDRFSAERLKGVDSTLKIQPAKLEDSAVYLCASSSVGGAWYEQYFGPGTRLTVT.